This T cell receptor beta chain was identified in a study of beta chain features in type 1 diabetes. Points from the study as a whole: High TCR expression in some cells could lead to their over-representation in cDNA sequencing. People with Type 1 diabetes carried modestly yet significantly shorter TCRB CDR3s in all four CD4+ subsets. A pattern of fewer insertions and more deletions at VDJ junctions was seen in type 1 diabetes patients. Shorter templates may be favored by PCR, equally so in patients and controls.

CD45RO/CCR7/CD25/CD127/CD95/CD27 separated CD4+ naive, central memory, regulatory and stem cell-like memory cells by sorting. In regard to this clone: Antigen: not known.

All of the isolated RNA was reverse transcribed, so expressed TCRB transcripts were sequenced. Assay used: immunoSEQ multiplex PCR; TCRdb lists only in-frame clones, some missing. The table shows hundreds of thousands of clones, with around 12% occurring only once. The receptor's source is a woman aged 18-29 years with type 1 diabetes. Sequencing was performed on naive CD4+ T cells from blood.

CDR3 in DNA: TGTGCCAGCAGCTCCTACTCTGGGGCCAACGTCCTGACTTTC. Translated, it gives CASSSYSGANVLTF. The chain combines TRBV5-4 with TRBJ2-6; D is unresolved. This CDR3 region has 14 residues. Trimming pared 3 bases from V and 0 bases from J, leaving 4 bases between. The germline V gene has CDR1 SGHNT and CDR2 YYREEE (reference sequence).